In this sample, the clone carrying this T cell receptor (beta chain) turned up many times. The antigen remains unidentified. Deletions cut 0 bases from V and 9 bases from J, with 6 bases between. CDR1 and CDR2 (germline): SGHTA, FQGTGA. The CDR3 is made up of 12 amino acids. The data belong to a study of T cell repertoires in cytomegalovirus infection. TCRdb called the reads again in MiXCR, with one record for every CDR3 protein. The table shows approximately 270,000 distinct CDR3 sequences, with 20% to 25% occurring only once. This clonotype originated in a human donor in good health (CMV status not recorded). Some clones in this sample may be carry-over from other donors' samples. V is TRBV7-3 and J is TRBJ2-1; D remains unclear. The input for sequencing was cultured PBMCs, taken from culture after CMV antigen stimulation. The CDR3 reads CASSLTWGEQFF. In DNA, the CDR3 is TGTGCCAGCAGCTTAACCTGGGGTGAGCAGTTCTTC.